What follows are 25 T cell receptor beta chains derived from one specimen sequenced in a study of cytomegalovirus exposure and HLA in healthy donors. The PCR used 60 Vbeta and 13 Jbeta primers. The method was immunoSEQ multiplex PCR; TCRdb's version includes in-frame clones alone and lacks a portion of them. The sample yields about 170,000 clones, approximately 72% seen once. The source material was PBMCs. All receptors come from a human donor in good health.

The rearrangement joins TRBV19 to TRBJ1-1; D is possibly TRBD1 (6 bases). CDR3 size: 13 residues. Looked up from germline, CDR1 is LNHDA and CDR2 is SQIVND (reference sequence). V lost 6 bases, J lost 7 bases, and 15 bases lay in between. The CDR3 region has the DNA TGTGCCAGTAGCTTGGACAGCACCCATGAAGCTTTCTTT. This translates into CASSLDSTHEAFF.

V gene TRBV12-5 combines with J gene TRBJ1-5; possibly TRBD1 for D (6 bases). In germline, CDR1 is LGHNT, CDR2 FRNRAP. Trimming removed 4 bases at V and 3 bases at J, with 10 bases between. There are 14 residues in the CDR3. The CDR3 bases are TGTGCTAGTGGTTCCGAGGGACACAATCAGCCCCAGCATTTT. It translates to CASGSEGHNQPQHF.

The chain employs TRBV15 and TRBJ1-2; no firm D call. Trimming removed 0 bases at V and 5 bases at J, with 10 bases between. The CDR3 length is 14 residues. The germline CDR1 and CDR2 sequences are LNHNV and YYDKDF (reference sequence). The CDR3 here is CATSRDRGGYGYTF. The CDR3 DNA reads TGTGCCACCAGCAGAGATCGGGGAGGGTATGGCTACACCTTC.

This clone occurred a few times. The CDR3 region is CASSRDSKREQYF. CDR3 bases: TGTGCCAGCAGTAGGGACTCAAAAAGGGAGCAGTACTTC. This sequence joins TRBV6-1 and TRBJ2-7; tentative D call: TRBD2 (6 bases). The CDR3 loop spans 13 amino acids. Trimming stripped 5 bases from V and 7 bases from J, with 15 bases between. Germline assignment: CDR1 MNHNS and CDR2 SASEGT.

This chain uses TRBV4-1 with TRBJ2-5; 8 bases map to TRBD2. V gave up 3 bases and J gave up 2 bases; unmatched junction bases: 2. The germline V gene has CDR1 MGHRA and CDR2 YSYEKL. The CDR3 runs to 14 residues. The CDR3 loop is CASSQGLVQETQYF. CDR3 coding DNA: TGCGCCAGCAGCCAGGGACTAGTTCAAGAGACCCAGTACTTC.

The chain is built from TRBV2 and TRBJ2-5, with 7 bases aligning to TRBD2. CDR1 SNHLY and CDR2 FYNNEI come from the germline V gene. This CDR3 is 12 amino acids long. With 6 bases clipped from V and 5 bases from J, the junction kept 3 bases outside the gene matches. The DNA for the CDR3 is TGTGCCAGCAGGGAGCGGGGTGAGACCCAGTACTTC. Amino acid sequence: CASRERGETQYF. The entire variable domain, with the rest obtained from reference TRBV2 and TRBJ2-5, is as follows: EPEVTQTPSHQVTQMGQEVILRCVPISNHLYFYWYRQILGQKVEFLVSFYNNEISEKSEIFDDQFSVERPDGSNFTLKIRSTKLEDSAMYFCASRERGETQYFGPGTRLLVL.

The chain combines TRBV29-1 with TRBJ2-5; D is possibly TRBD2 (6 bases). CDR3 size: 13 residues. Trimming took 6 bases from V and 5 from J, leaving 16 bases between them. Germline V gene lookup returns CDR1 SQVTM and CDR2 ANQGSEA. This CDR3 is CSVDGGAVETQYF. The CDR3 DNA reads TGCAGCGTGGACGGGGGAGCGGTGGAGACCCAGTACTTC.

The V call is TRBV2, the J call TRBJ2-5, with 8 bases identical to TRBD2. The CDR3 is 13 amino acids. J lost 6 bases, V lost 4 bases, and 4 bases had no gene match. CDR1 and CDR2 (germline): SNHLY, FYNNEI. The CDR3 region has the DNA TGTGCCAGCAGTGTGCGCGGGGGGCAGACCCAGTACTTC. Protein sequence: CASSVRGGQTQYF.

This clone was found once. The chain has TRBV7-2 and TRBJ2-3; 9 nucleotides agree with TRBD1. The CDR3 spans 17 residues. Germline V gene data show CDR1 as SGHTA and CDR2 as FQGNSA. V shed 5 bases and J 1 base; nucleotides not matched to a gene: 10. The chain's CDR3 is CASSRAGTGSGTDTQYF. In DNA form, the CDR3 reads TGTGCCAGCAGCCGGGCCGGGACAGGGAGCGGCACAGATACGCAGTATTTT.

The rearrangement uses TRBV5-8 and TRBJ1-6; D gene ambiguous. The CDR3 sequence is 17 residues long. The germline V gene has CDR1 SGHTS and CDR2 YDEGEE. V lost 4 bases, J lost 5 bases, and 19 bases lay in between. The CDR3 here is CASSLELGNLNNSPLHF. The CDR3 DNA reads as TGTGCCAGCAGCCTTGAACTAGGGAACCTAAATAATTCACCCCTCCACTTT. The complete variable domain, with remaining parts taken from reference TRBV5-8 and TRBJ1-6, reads EAGVTQSPTHLIKTRGQQATLRCSPISGHTSVYWYQQALGLGLQFLLWYDEGEERNRGNFPPRFSGRQFPNYSSELNVNALELEDSALYLCASSLELGNLNNSPLHFGNGTRLTVT.

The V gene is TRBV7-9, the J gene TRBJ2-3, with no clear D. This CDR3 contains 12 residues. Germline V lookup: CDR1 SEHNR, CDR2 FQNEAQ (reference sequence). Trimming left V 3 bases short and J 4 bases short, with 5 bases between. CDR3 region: CASSLIADTQYF. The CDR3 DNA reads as TGTGCCAGCAGCTTGATAGCAGATACGCAGTATTTT.

The CDR3 loop reads CASSLTGQVNSPLHF. CDR3 DNA: TGTGCCAGCAGTTTAACGGGACAGGTTAATTCACCCCTCCACTTT. This rearrangement joins TRBV27 to TRBJ1-6, with TRBD1 identical over 8 bases. After removal of 2 bases from V and 6 bases from J, the junction contained 3 bases not matched to a gene. Germline values: CDR1 MNHEY, CDR2 SMNVEV (reference sequence). This CDR3 contains 15 residues.

The CDR3 bases are TGTGCCAGCACTCTTGGGGGCGGGGGTGAAGCTTTCTTT. Residues: CASTLGGGGEAFF. The J gene is TRBJ1-1, the V gene TRBV7-3; D is possibly TRBD1 (6 bases). V lost 7 bases and J 7 bases, leaving 16 bases between the germline ends. Germline-derived CDR1 and CDR2 are SGHTA and FQGTGA. The CDR3 consists of 13 residues.

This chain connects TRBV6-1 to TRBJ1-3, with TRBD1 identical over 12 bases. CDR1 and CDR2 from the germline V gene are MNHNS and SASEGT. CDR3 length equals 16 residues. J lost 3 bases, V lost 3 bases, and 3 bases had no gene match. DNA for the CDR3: TGTGCCAGCAGTGAGGGACAGGGGGCATATGGAAACACCATATATTTT. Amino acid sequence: CASSEGQGAYGNTIYF.

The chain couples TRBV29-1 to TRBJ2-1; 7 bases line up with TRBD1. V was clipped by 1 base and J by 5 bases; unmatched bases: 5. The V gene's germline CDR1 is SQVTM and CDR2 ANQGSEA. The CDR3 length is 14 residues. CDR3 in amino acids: CSVEGRGQDNEQFF. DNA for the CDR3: TGCAGCGTTGAAGGTCGAGGACAGGACAATGAGCAGTTCTTC.

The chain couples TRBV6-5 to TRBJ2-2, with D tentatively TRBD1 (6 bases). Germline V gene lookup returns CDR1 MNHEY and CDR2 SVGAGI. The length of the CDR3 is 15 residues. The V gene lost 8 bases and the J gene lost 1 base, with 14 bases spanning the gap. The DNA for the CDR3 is TGTGCCAGCTTCGACACGGGACAGAACACCGGGGAGCTGTTTTTT. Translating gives CASFDTGQNTGELFF.

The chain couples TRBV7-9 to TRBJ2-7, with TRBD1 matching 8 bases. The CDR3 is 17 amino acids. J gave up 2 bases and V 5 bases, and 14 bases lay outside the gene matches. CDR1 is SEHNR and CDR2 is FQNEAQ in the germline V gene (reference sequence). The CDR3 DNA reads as TGTGCCAGCAGCAATCCTTTTGGTAGGACAGGGACCTACGAGCAGTACTTC. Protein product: CASSNPFGRTGTYEQYF.

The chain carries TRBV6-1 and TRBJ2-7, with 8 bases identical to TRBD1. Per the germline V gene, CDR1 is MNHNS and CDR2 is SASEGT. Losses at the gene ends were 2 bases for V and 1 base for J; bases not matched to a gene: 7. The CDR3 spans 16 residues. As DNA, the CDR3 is TGTGCCAGCAGTGAACAAGGGACAGGTGGGTCCTACGAGCAGTACTTC. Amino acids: CASSEQGTGGSYEQYF.

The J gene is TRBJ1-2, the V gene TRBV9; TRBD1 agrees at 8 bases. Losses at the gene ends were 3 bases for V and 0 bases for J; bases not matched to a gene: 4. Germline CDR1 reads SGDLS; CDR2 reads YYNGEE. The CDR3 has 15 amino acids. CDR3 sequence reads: CASSADRGTNYGYTF. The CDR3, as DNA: TGTGCCAGCAGCGCTGACAGGGGTACTAACTATGGCTACACCTTC.

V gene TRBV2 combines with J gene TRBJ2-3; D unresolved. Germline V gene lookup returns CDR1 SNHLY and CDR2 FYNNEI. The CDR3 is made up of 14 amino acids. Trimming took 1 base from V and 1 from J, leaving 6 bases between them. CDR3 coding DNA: TGTGCCAGCAGTGAAGTCCTTGGCACAGATACGCAGTATTTT. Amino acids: CASSEVLGTDTQYF.

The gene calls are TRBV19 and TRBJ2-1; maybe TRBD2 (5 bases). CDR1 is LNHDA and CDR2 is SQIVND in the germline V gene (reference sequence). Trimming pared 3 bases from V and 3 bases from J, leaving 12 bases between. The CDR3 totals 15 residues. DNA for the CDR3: TGTGCCAGTAGTATCTTTGGAGAGGGCTACAATGAGCAGTTCTTC. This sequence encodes CASSIFGEGYNEQFF. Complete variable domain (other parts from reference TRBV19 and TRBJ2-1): DGGITQSPKYLFRKEGQNVTLSCEQNLNHDAMYWYRQDPGQGLRLIYYSQIVNDFQKGDIAEGYSVSREKKESFPLTVTSAQKNPTAFYLCASSIFGEGYNEQFFGPGTRLTVL.

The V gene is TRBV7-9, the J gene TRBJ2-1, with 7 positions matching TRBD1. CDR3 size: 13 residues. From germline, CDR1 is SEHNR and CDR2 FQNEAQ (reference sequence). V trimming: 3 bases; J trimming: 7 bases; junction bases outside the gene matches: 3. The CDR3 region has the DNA TGTGCCAGCAGCTTCTGGACAGGAAATGAGCAGTTCTTC. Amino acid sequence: CASSFWTGNEQFF.

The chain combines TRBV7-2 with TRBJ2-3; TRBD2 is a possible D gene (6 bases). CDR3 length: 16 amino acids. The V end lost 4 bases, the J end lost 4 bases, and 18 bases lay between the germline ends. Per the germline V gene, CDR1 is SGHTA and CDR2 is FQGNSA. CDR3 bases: TGTGCCAGCAGCTCTCCCGGGAGCCTTACGTCAGATACGCAGTATTTT. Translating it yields CASSSPGSLTSDTQYF.

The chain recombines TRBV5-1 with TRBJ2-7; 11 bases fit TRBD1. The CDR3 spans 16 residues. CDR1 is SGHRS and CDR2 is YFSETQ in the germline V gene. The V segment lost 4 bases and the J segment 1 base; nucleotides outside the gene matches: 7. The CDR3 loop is CASSLRDRGISYEQYF. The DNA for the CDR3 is TGCGCCAGCAGCCTCCGGGACAGGGGGATTTCCTACGAGCAGTACTTC.

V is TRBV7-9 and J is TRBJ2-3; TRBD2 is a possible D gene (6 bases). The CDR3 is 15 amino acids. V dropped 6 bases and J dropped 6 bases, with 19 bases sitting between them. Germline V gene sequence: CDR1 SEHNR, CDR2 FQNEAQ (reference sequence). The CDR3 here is CASRPGRGLLDTQYF. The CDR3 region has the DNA TGTGCCAGCAGACCCGGCCGGGGGTTGTTGGATACGCAGTATTTT.